These 17 T cell receptor beta chains originate from one sample sequenced in a study of blood T cell repertoires in COVID-19. Clones were read by immunoSEQ multiplex PCR, and TCRdb kept only the in-frame ones, dropping some. The sample shows 150,000 to 200,000 clones, approximately 80% of them seen only once. Sequencing was carried out using peripheral blood. Receptors were obtained from a woman older than 75 with acute or convalescent COVID-19.

The rearrangement joins TRBV27 to TRBJ2-7; 11 bases align to TRBD2. The V and J ends lost 5 bases and 3 bases, in that order; junction bases with no gene match: 3. This CDR3 is 14 amino acids long. Germline V gives CDR1 MNHEY, CDR2 SMNVEV (reference sequence). The CDR3 DNA is TGTGCCAGCAGTCTCGGGACTAGCGGCTACGAGCAGTACTTC. Translating it yields CASSLGTSGYEQYF.

V usage is TRBV10-3 and J usage is TRBJ2-6; 9 nucleotides line up with TRBD1. The length of the CDR3 is 17 residues. Germline V CDR1 and CDR2: ENHRY, SYGVKD. Trimming took 5 bases from V and 3 from J; bases not matched to a gene: 8. The CDR3 DNA reads TGTGCCATCAGTCCAACAGGGGGCAAGGGTGGGGCCAACGTCCTGACTTTC. Amino acids: CAISPTGGKGGANVLTF.

The rearrangement links TRBV7-2 to TRBJ2-1, with TRBD2 matching over 10 bases. Germline V gene data show CDR1 as SGHTA and CDR2 as FQGNSA. J lost 2 bases, V lost 4 bases, and 2 bases had no gene match. The length of the CDR3 is 15 residues. CDR3 DNA sequence: TGTGCCAGCAGCTCGGGACTAGCGACCTACAATGAGCAGTTCTTC. Translated: CASSSGLATYNEQFF.

The chain carries TRBV30 and TRBJ1-3; D ambiguous. Germline V gives CDR1 GTSNPN, CDR2 SVGIG (reference sequence). V gave up 0 bases and J gave up 3 bases, with 15 bases separating them. This CDR3 contains 16 residues. The DNA for the CDR3 is TGTGCCTGGAGTGTACGACGTACAGCCTTTGGAAACACCATATATTTT. Protein: CAWSVRRTAFGNTIYF. The full variable domain, in which reference TRBV30 and TRBJ1-3 provide the parts outside the CDR3, is SQTIHQWPATLVQPVGSPLSLECTVEGTSNPNLYWYRQAAGRGLQLLFYSVGIGQISSEVPQNLSASRPQDRQFILSSKKLLLSDSGFYLCAWSVRRTAFGNTIYFGEGSWLTVV.

V usage is TRBV28 and J usage is TRBJ1-1, with TRBD1 matching over 11 bases. The CDR3 is 15 residues long. Germline lookup yields CDR1 MDHEN and CDR2 SYDVKM. The V and J ends lost 5 bases and 3 bases, in that order; junction bases with no gene match: 5. CDR3 DNA: TGTGCCAGCAGTATGGACAGGGGGCCGGACACTGAAGCTTTCTTT. Encoded protein: CASSMDRGPDTEAFF. The full variable domain, completed using reference TRBV28 and TRBJ1-1, is DVKVTQSSRYLVKRTGEKVFLECVQDMDHENMFWYRQDPGLGLRLIYFSYDVKMKEKGDIPEGYSVSREKKERFSLILESASTNQTSMYLCASSMDRGPDTEAFFGQGTRLTVV.

The V gene is TRBV2, the J gene TRBJ1-5, with a weak D call TRBD1 (6 bases). The CDR3 has 15 residues. CDR1 is SNHLY, CDR2 FYNNEI, per germline. V lost 6 bases, J lost 0 bases, and 12 bases lay in between. CDR3 in amino acids: CASRRGGFSNQPQHF. CDR3 DNA: TGTGCCAGCAGAAGGGGGGGTTTTAGCAATCAGCCCCAGCATTTT. Filled out from reference TRBV2 and TRBJ1-5, the complete variable domain reads EPEVTQTPSHQVTQMGQEVILRCVPISNHLYFYWYRQILGQKVEFLVSFYNNEISEKSEIFDDQFSVERPDGSNFTLKIRSTKLEDSAMYFCASRRGGFSNQPQHFGDGTRLSIL.

The J gene is TRBJ2-3, the V gene TRBV4-2, with 12 bases that match TRBD2. Germline CDR1 is LGHNA and CDR2 is YNFKEQ. There are 16 residues in the CDR3. The J segment lost 3 bases and the V segment lost 0 bases, leaving 1 base of the junction unmatched. The CDR3 coding sequence is TGTGCCAGCAGCCAAGAAGGACTAGCGGGAACAGATACGCAGTATTTT. This encodes CASSQEGLAGTDTQYF.

The chain has TRBV12-3 or TRBV12-4 and TRBJ2-1; 9 positions match TRBD2. Trimming removed 2 bases from V and 10 bases from J; junction bases left unmatched: 3. The CDR3 has 13 residues. The CDR3 sequence is CASSLNSGSEQFF. CDR3 in DNA: TGTGCCAGCAGTTTAAATAGCGGGAGCGAGCAGTTCTTC.

The V gene is TRBV9, the J gene TRBJ1-2, with 11 bases identical to TRBD1. The CDR3 covers 15 residues. Germline V gene lookup returns CDR1 SGDLS and CDR2 YYNGEE. Trimming cost V 6 bases and J 8 bases; bases outside gene matches: 12. The CDR3, as DNA: TGTGCCAGCACCAAACCCGGGACAGGGGGGGGCGGCTACACCTTC. Encoded protein: CASTKPGTGGGGYTF.

The J gene is TRBJ2-7, the V gene TRBV29-1; 9 bases are shared with TRBD2. Germline V gene data show CDR1 as SQVTM and CDR2 as ANQGSEA. The ends lost 3 bases at V and 5 bases at J; junction bases unmatched: 8. The CDR3 has 14 residues. The CDR3 loop is CSVEPLAGHHEQYF. As DNA, the CDR3 is TGCAGCGTTGAGCCCCTAGCGGGACACCACGAGCAGTACTTC.

The CDR3: CASSNQGYTEAFF. The CDR3 DNA reads TGTGCCAGCAGTAATCAGGGGTACACTGAAGCTTTCTTT. The chain is built from TRBV12-3 or TRBV12-4 and TRBJ1-1; TRBD1 might be the D (6 bases). Trimming stripped 5 bases from V and 3 bases from J, with 10 bases between. The CDR3 loop spans 13 amino acids.

The V and J genes are TRBV18 and TRBJ2-7, with 9 bases fitting TRBD1. The trim removed 3 bases at V and 6 bases at J, leaving 9 bases unmatched. Per germline, CDR1 KGHSH and CDR2 LQKENI. This CDR3 is 15 amino acids long. The CDR3 sequence is CASSPSWGQGSEQYF. The DNA for the CDR3 is TGTGCCAGCTCACCCTCTTGGGGACAGGGATCCGAGCAGTACTTC.

The chain carries TRBV18 and TRBJ1-3, with D perhaps matching TRBD1 (6 bases). The CDR3 length is 15 residues. The germline V gene has CDR1 KGHSH and CDR2 LQKENI. V was clipped by 2 bases and J by 4 bases, with 12 bases between them. The DNA of the CDR3 is TGTGCCAGCTCACCAGTTATGGACAGAGGAAACACCATATATTTT. It specifies CASSPVMDRGNTIYF.

This chain uses TRBV5-7 with TRBJ2-7, with TRBD1 identical over 7 bases. TRBV5-7 is sorted into the ORF group, with uncertain function. CDR3 length: 14 residues. Germline trimming cut 3 bases from V and 3 bases from J; bases unmatched to any gene: 6. Here the CDR3 reads CASSSPGQFYEQYF. The DNA for the CDR3 is TGTGCCAGCAGCTCTCCGGGACAGTTCTACGAGCAGTACTTC.

The V gene is TRBV11-2, the J gene TRBJ1-1; perhaps TRBD1 as D (6 bases). CDR3 size: 15 residues. V was clipped by 0 bases and J by 1 base, with 9 bases between them. The germline V gene encodes CDR1 SGHAT and CDR2 FQNNGV. The CDR3 reads CASSLEYRENTEAFF. The CDR3 DNA reads TGTGCCAGCAGCTTAGAATACAGGGAGAACACTGAAGCTTTCTTT.

The chain is built from TRBV30 and TRBJ1-5; TRBD1 aligns across 9 bases. This CDR3 has 15 amino acids. Germline assignment: CDR1 GTSNPN and CDR2 SVGIG (reference sequence). The V segment lost 3 bases and the J segment 3 bases; nucleotides outside the gene matches: 6. DNA of the CDR3: TGTGCCTGGAGAATACAGGGGGCTTCCAATCAGCCCCAGCATTTT. It yields the protein CAWRIQGASNQPQHF.

V and J are TRBV11-2 and TRBJ1-1, with 10 bases identical to TRBD1. The V segment lost 3 bases and the J segment 11 bases; nucleotides outside the gene matches: 9. The CDR3 spans 14 residues. Per the germline V gene, CDR1 is SGHAT and CDR2 is FQNNGV. CDR3 region: CASSLRQGASNAFF. DNA for the CDR3: TGTGCCAGCAGCTTGAGACAGGGGGCGTCGAACGCTTTCTTT.